Each of the 14 T cell receptor beta chains below was sequenced from the same sample in a study of blood T cell repertoires in COVID-19. Generated by immunoSEQ multiplex PCR, the TCRdb table keeps only in-frame clones and is missing some. Of over 250,000 clones in the sample, approximately 91% were seen once. The specimen was peripheral blood. All receptors come from a person under 35 with COVID-19, enrolled during active disease.

The J gene is TRBJ2-7, the V gene TRBV14; D may be TRBD2 (6 bases). V lost 5 bases and J lost 9, with 23 bases in between. CDR1 is SGHDN and CDR2 is FVKESK in the germline V gene. CDR3 length: 15 residues. Here the CDR3 reads CASSSGSSGLSGQYF. CDR3 in DNA: TGTGCCAGCAGCTCAGGGTCCAGCGGGCTTTCTGGGCAGTACTTC.

The chain recombines TRBV11-2 with TRBJ2-5; D is perhaps TRBD2 (6 bases). There are 15 residues in the CDR3. From germline, CDR1 is SGHAT and CDR2 FQNNGV. Deletions cut 0 bases from V and 5 bases from J, with 13 bases between. CDR3 bases: TGTGCCAGCAGCTTAGATCCCCTAGCGTGGGAGACCCAGTACTTC. Encoded protein: CASSLDPLAWETQYF.

The count of this clone is one. The V and J genes are TRBV7-3 and TRBJ2-1, with 8 bases identical to TRBD1. V lost 0 bases, J lost 4 bases, and 2 bases stayed unmatched. The V gene's germline CDR1 is SGHTA and CDR2 FQGTGA. The CDR3 totals 15 residues. The CDR3 reads CASSLTRGRYNEQFF. The CDR3 region has the DNA TGTGCCAGCAGCTTAACCAGGGGGCGTTACAATGAGCAGTTCTTC.

This clone was seen a handful of times. The rearrangement uses TRBV18 and TRBJ1-3; D possibly corresponds to TRBD1 (5 bases). V was cut by 3 bases and J by 0 bases, with 15 bases left in between. Germline V lookup: CDR1 KGHSH, CDR2 LQKENI. The CDR3 length is 17 residues. The CDR3 nucleotides read TGTGCCAGCTCACCTATGACGGGGGGGACCTCTGGAAACACCATATATTTT. Amino acids: CASSPMTGGTSGNTIYF.

The chain joins TRBV11-1 to TRBJ2-1; 11 nucleotides line up with TRBD1. J was trimmed by 8 bases and V by 5 bases; bases with no gene match: 8. Germline V gene data show CDR1 as SGHAT and CDR2 as FQDESV (reference sequence). This CDR3 has 15 amino acids. The CDR3, as DNA: TGTGCCAGCAGCAAGGGACAGGGGGATGTGGATGAGCAGTTCTTC. Its translation is CASSKGQGDVDEQFF. Full variable domain (missing parts from reference TRBV11-1 and TRBJ2-1): EAEVAQSPRYKITEKSQAVAFWCDPISGHATLYWYRQILGQGPELLVQFQDESVVDDSQLPKDRFSAERLKGVDSTLKIQPAELGDSAMYLCASSKGQGDVDEQFFGPGTRLTVL.

This clone was counted a few times. This rearrangement joins TRBV19 to TRBJ1-2, with 8 bases that match TRBD1. Looked up from germline, CDR1 is LNHDA and CDR2 is SQIVND (reference sequence). This CDR3 is built from 14 residues. Trimming at V came to 5 bases and at J to 8 bases, leaving 10 bases not matched to a gene. The CDR3 bases are TGTGCCAGTAGTCGCCCGGGACAGGAGAAAGGCTACACCTTC. Its translation: CASSRPGQEKGYTF.

CDR3 region: CASRALTSGGGTDTQYF. As DNA, the CDR3 is TGTGCCAGCAGGGCGCTTACTAGCGGGGGGGGGACAGATACGCAGTATTTT. The V and J genes are TRBV2 and TRBJ2-3; 13 nucleotides match TRBD2. The V gene end was trimmed by 6 bases and the J gene end by 3 bases; junction bases not matched to a gene: 9. Germline V CDR1 and CDR2: SNHLY, FYNNEI. The CDR3 is made up of 17 amino acids.

Only one count was recorded for this clone. The rearrangement uses TRBV5-4 and TRBJ2-2; a possible D gene is TRBD2 (7 bases). The CDR3 has 17 residues. The V end was cut by 4 bases, the J end by 1 base, with 17 bases between. Germline V gene data show CDR1 as SGHNT and CDR2 as YYREEE (reference sequence). CDR3 in amino acids: CASSLGGLGGNTGELFF. Here the CDR3 DNA reads TGTGCCAGCAGCCTCGGCGGACTAGGGGGGAACACCGGGGAGCTGTTTTTT.

The chain employs TRBV9 and TRBJ2-3; 7 positions match TRBD2. Germline values: CDR1 SGDLS, CDR2 YYNGEE. After removal of 0 bases from V and 0 bases from J, the junction contained 4 bases not matched to a gene. The CDR3 is 16 amino acids. CDR3 sequence: CASSVEAGLSTDTQYF. The CDR3 bases are TGTGCCAGCAGCGTAGAAGCGGGACTAAGCACAGATACGCAGTATTTT.

The chain couples TRBV25-1 to TRBJ2-3; tentative D call: TRBD1 (6 bases). CDR1 is MGHDK, CDR2 SYGVNS, per germline. Trimming removed 1 base at V and 1 base at J, with 18 bases between. The CDR3 extends over 18 amino acids. Written as DNA, the CDR3 is TGTGCCAGCAGTGAATCCCCTCCCCCACGGACAGGCACAGATACGCAGTATTTT. Translating it yields CASSESPPPRTGTDTQYF.

The J gene is TRBJ1-1, the V gene TRBV4-1; D uncertain. The CDR3 is 14 amino acids. Trimming removed 8 bases at V and 3 bases at J, with 16 bases between. In germline, CDR1 is MGHRA, CDR2 YSYEKL. The CDR3 here is CASRWRGRDTEAFF. DNA of the CDR3: TGCGCCAGCCGGTGGCGGGGTCGGGACACTGAAGCTTTCTTT.

To note about this clone: Lacking the conserved final phenylalanine or tryptophan, this CDR3 likely reflects a read error. The DNA is left out, because the CDR3 cannot be placed on it with certainty; the CDR3 is given as TCRdb lists it. The genes are TRBV4-3 and TRBJ1-5. In germline, CDR1 is LGHNA, CDR2 YSLEER. The CDR3 region is 9 residues in length, termini included. CDR3: CASSQVGGA.

The chain recombines TRBV28 with TRBJ2-2, with D possibly matching TRBD2 (5 bases). CDR3 length equals 14 residues. Trimming removed 4 bases from V and 5 bases from J, with 11 bases in between. Germline values: CDR1 MDHEN, CDR2 SYDVKM. CDR3 sequence reads: CASSSRTGTGELFF. In nucleotides, the CDR3 is TGTGCCAGCAGTTCAAGAACGGGAACCGGGGAGCTGTTTTTT.

V gene TRBV5-1 combines with J gene TRBJ2-7, with 11 nucleotides matching TRBD2. The junction had 4 bases not matched to a gene; V was cut back by 0 bases and J by 2 bases. Germline V CDR1 and CDR2: SGHRS, YFSETQ. The CDR3 covers 16 residues. For the CDR3, the DNA is TGCGCCAGCAGCTTGGAGGGGACTAGCGGCACCTACGAGCAGTACTTC. Protein: CASSLEGTSGTYEQYF.